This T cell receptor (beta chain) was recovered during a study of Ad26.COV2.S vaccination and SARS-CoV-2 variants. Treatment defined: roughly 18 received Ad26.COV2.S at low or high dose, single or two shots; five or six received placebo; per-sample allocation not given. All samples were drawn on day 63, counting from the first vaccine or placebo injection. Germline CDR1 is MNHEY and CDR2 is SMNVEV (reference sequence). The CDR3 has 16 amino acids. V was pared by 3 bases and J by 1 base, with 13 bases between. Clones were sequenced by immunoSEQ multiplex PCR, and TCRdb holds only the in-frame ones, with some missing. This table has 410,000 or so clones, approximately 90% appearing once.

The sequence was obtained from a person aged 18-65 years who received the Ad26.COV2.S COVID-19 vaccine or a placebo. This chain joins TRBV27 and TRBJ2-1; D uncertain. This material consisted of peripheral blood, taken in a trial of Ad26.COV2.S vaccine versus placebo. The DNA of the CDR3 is TGTGCCAGCAGTTTTTTTGGCAGCCTATCCTACAATGAGCAGTTCTTC. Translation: CASSFFGSLSYNEQFF.